This T cell receptor (beta chain) was profiled in a study of blood T cell repertoires in COVID-19. Looking at the study overall: Acute and convalescent COVID-19 samples came from the United States, Italy and Spain. T cells, B-cell-depleted T cells, or PBMCs supplied cDNA or gDNA.

Produced via immunoSEQ multiplex PCR; TCRdb's table is partial and in-frame only. Here the sample spans around 160,000 clones, 90% being singletons. The CDR3 contains 16 residues. Germline values: CDR1 MDHEN, CDR2 SYDVKM. The V and J ends lost 2 bases and 10 bases, in that order; junction bases with no gene match: 14. V and J are TRBV28 and TRBJ1-2, with 9 bases lining up with TRBD1. The sequenced material came from peripheral blood. The clonotype was recovered from a man between 60 and 70 years old with active or convalescent COVID-19. In nucleotides, the CDR3 is TGTGCCAGCAGTTTAGTAAAGGACAGGGGCCGGGATATCTACACCTTC. This sequence encodes CASSLVKDRGRDIYTF.